The 10 T cell receptor beta chains given below trace back to one sample, sequenced in a study of cytomegalovirus exposure and HLA in healthy donors. TCRdb's copy holds only in-frame clones and misses some; the assay was immunoSEQ multiplex PCR. Of around 220,000 clones detected, roughly 88% appear once; the ten largest clones hold roughly an eighth. Sequencing input: PBMCs. Receptors originate from a woman aged 25 to 39 in good health and CMV-seropositive.

Here the CDR3 reads CASKEDRRYGYTF. Written as DNA, the CDR3 is TGTGCCAGCAAGGAGGACAGGAGGTATGGCTACACCTTC. V usage is TRBV2 and J usage is TRBJ1-2; 7 bases agree with TRBD1. With 7 bases clipped from V and 5 bases from J, the junction kept 7 bases outside the gene matches. CDR1 is SNHLY and CDR2 is FYNNEI in the germline V gene. CDR3 size: 13 residues.

This chain uses TRBV6-1 with TRBJ2-3; D may be TRBD2 (6 bases). Germline V gene data show CDR1 as MNHNS and CDR2 as SASEGT. Trimming stripped 4 bases from V and 2 bases from J, with 10 bases between. The CDR3 contains 14 residues. The CDR3 coding sequence is TGTGCCAGCAGTGGGGGGACTCACACAGATACGCAGTATTTT. Translating it yields CASSGGTHTDTQYF.

The rearrangement links TRBV4-3 to TRBJ1-2; TRBD1 matches at 7 bases. Trimming removed 6 bases from V and 4 bases from J; junction bases left unmatched: 14. The CDR3 spans 16 residues. Germline V gene data show CDR1 as LGHNA and CDR2 as YSLEER. The DNA for the CDR3 is TGCGCCAGCAGTCAGGACAGGTCAGACCAAGCCTATGGCTACACCTTC. This gives the protein CASSQDRSDQAYGYTF.

This sequence joins TRBV9 and TRBJ1-2, with D tentatively TRBD1 (5 bases). Germline V gene data show CDR1 as SGDLS and CDR2 as YYNGEE. The CDR3 has 14 amino acids. V was clipped by 0 bases and J by 4 bases, with 10 bases between them. The CDR3 protein is CASSVERGAYGYTF. In DNA form, the CDR3 reads TGTGCCAGCAGCGTAGAAAGGGGAGCCTATGGCTACACCTTC.

The J gene is TRBJ1-2, the V gene TRBV11-2; the D is unclear. With 2 bases removed from V and 4 bases from J, the gap between germline ends came to 11 bases. The CDR3 runs 14 residues. The germline gives CDR1 SGHAT, CDR2 FQNNGV. The CDR3 reads CASSLKLVLYGYTF. The CDR3 region has the DNA TGTGCCAGCAGCTTAAAGTTGGTGCTCTATGGCTACACCTTC.

The V and J genes are TRBV6-5 and TRBJ2-2; no firm D call. This CDR3 is 13 amino acids long. The V gene's germline CDR1 is MNHEY and CDR2 SVGAGI. Trimming left V 0 bases short and J 6 bases short, with 5 bases between. The DNA of the CDR3 is TGTGCCAGCAGTTACTCGATATCCGGGGAGCTGTTTTTT. It translates to CASSYSISGELFF.

The CDR3, as DNA: TGTGCCTGGAGTAGGGGGGAACAGGATGGCTACACCTTC. Residues: CAWSRGEQDGYTF. V usage is TRBV30 and J usage is TRBJ1-2; TRBD1 is a possible D gene (6 bases). This CDR3 spans 13 amino acids. CDR1 and CDR2 from the germline V gene are GTSNPN and SVGIG (reference sequence). V was pared by 2 bases and J by 6 bases, with 13 bases between.

This chain links TRBV30 with TRBJ1-1, with D perhaps TRBD1 (6 bases). Germline V gene data show CDR1 as GTSNPN and CDR2 as SVGIG (reference sequence). The CDR3 is made up of 13 amino acids. The ends were cut back, 1 base at V and 1 base at J, with 7 bases in the middle. CDR3 residues: CAWSGTANTEAFF. The CDR3 DNA follows: TGTGCCTGGAGTGGGACAGCGAACACTGAAGCTTTCTTT. The complete variable domain, with remaining parts taken from reference TRBV30 and TRBJ1-1, reads SQTIHQWPATLVQPVGSPLSLECTVEGTSNPNLYWYRQAAGRGLQLLFYSVGIGQISSEVPQNLSASRPQDRQFILSSKKLLLSDSGFYLCAWSGTANTEAFFGQGTRLTVV.

J is TRBJ2-6 and V is TRBV6-1; D might be TRBD1 (5 bases). Between the trimmed V and J ends, which lost 1 base and 1 base, there was a span of 5 bases. Germline loops: CDR1 MNHNS, CDR2 SASEGT. CDR3 length equals 15 residues. CDR3 amino acids: CASSEGQSGANVLTF. The CDR3 DNA follows: TGTGCCAGCAGTGAAGGACAGTCTGGGGCCAACGTCCTGACTTTC.

The chain is built from TRBV6-1 and TRBJ2-7; D gene unclear. Between the trimmed V and J ends, which lost 2 bases and 4 bases, there was a span of 12 bases. Germline V gene sequence: CDR1 MNHNS, CDR2 SASEGT. The CDR3 contains 14 residues. Written as DNA, the CDR3 is TGTGCCAGCAGTGAAAGCCCCATTGGTTACGAGCAGTACTTC. The encoded protein is CASSESPIGYEQYF.